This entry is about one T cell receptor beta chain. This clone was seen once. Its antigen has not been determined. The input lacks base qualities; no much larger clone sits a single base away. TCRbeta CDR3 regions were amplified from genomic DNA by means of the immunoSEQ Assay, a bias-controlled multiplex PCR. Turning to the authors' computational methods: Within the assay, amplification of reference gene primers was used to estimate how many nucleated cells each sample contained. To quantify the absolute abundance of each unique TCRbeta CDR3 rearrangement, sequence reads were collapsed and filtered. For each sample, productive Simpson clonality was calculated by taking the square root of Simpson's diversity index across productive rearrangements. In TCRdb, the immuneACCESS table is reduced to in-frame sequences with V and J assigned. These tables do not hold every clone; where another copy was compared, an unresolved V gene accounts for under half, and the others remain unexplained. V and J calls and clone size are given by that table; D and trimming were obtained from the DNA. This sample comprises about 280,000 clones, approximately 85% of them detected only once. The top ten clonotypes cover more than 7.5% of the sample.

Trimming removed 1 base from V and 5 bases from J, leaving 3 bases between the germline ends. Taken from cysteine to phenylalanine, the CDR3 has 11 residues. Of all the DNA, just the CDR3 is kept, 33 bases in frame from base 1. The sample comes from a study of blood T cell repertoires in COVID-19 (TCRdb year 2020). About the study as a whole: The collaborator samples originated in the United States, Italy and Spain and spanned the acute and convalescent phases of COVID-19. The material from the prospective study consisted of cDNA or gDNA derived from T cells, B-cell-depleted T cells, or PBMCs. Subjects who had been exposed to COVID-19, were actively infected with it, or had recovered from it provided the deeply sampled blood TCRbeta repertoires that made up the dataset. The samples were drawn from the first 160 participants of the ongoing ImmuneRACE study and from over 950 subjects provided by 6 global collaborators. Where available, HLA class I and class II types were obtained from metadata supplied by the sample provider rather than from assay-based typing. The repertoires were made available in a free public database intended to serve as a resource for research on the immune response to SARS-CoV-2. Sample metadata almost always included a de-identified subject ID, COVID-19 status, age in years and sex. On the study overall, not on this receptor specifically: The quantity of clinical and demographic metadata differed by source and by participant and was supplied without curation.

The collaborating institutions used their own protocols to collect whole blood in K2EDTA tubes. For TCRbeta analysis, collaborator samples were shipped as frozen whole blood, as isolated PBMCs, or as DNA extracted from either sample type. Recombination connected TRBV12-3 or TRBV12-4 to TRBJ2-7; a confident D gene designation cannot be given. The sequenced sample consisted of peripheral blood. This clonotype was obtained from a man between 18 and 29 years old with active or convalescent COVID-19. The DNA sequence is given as TGTGCCAGCAGTTTAGGGCACGAGCAGTACTTC. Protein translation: CASSLGHEQYF.